This entry features one T cell receptor (beta chain) sequence. Antigen: not known. The data originate from a study of cytomegalovirus exposure and HLA in healthy donors. Findings and limits, study-wide: In a later analysis, V- and J-gene trimming of beta chains associated with a DCLRE1C missense variant, replicated independently. An observed cluster of highly shared sequence variants was recorded as a likely sequencing artifact.

The germline V gene encodes CDR1 SGHKS and CDR2 YYEKEE (reference sequence). This CDR3 comprises 16 residues. Trimming removed 4 bases at V and 0 bases at J, with 13 bases between. PCR primers comprised 60 Vbeta and 13 Jbeta primers. Produced via immunoSEQ multiplex PCR; TCRdb's table is partial and in-frame only. The data show under 200,000 clones, around 81% seen once. This rearrangement joins TRBV5-5 to TRBJ1-4; D is possibly TRBD1 (5 bases). The source is a young woman in good health and CMV-seropositive. Sequencing used PBMCs. The CDR3 here is CASSPGLRATNEKLFF. The CDR3, as DNA: TGTGCCAGCAGCCCGGGACTGAGGGCAACTAATGAAAAACTGTTTTTT. The entire variable domain, with the rest obtained from reference TRBV5-5 and TRBJ1-4, is as follows: DAGVTQSPTHLIKTRGQQVTLRCSPISGHKSVSWYQQVLGQGPQFIFQYYEKEERGRGNFPDRFSARQFPNYSSELNVNALLLGDSALYLCASSPGLRATNEKLFFGSGTQLSVL.